Following are 25 T cell receptor beta chains from one sample sequenced in a study of cytomegalovirus exposure and HLA in healthy donors. 13 Jbeta primers and 60 Vbeta primers were used for the PCR. Clones were read by immunoSEQ multiplex PCR, and TCRdb kept only the in-frame ones, dropping some. The data show about 200,000 clones, 75% to 85% seen once. What was sequenced was PBMCs. The receptor set was obtained from a woman aged 45-65 years in good health and CMV-seropositive.

V is TRBV10-1 and J is TRBJ2-3, with 7 bases fitting TRBD2. The CDR3 loop spans 15 amino acids. The ends lost 0 bases at V and 4 bases at J; junction bases unmatched: 4. Germline CDR1 reads WNHNN; CDR2 reads SYGVQD (reference sequence). CDR3 region: CASSESSSGADTQYF. As DNA, the CDR3 is TGCGCCAGCAGTGAGTCTTCGAGCGGGGCAGATACGCAGTATTTT.

The gene calls are TRBV7-9 and TRBJ2-4, with TRBD1 identical over 7 bases. The germline CDR1 and CDR2 sequences are SEHNR and FQNEAQ (reference sequence). V shed 5 bases, J shed 9 bases, and the junction held 16 bases outside the gene matches. The CDR3 loop spans 16 amino acids. The CDR3 region has the DNA TGTGCCAGCAGCGGACCCGGGACAGTACGTTTTGCCATTCAGTACTTC. Translation gives CASSGPGTVRFAIQYF.

This clone was picked up one time. The chain recombines TRBV28 with TRBJ2-5, with D possibly TRBD2 on 7 matching bases. The DNA end favors TRBJ2-7, so the J call may be wrong. The CDR3 is 12 residues long. CDR1 and CDR2 (germline): MDHEN, SYDVKM. CDR3: CASGGAQYEQYF. CDR3 nucleotide sequence: TGTGCCAGCGGGGGGGCGCAGTACGAGCAGTACTTC.

The chain couples TRBV7-9 to TRBJ1-5; perhaps TRBD1 as D (5 bases). The V gene's germline CDR1 is SEHNR and CDR2 FQNEAQ (reference sequence). The CDR3 loop spans 12 amino acids. With 5 bases removed from V and 7 bases from J, the gap between germline ends came to 9 bases. The CDR3 coding sequence is TGTGCCAGCAGCCTTAGGGGCCAGCCCCAGCATTTT. Translated, it gives CASSLRGQPQHF.

The chain links TRBV27 to TRBJ1-2, with no clear D. Trimming took 9 bases from V and 5 from J, leaving 16 bases between them. The CDR3 is 13 residues long. The V gene's germline CDR1 is MNHEY and CDR2 SMNVEV (reference sequence). The CDR3 DNA reads TGTGCCAGTAGGTACCGAACAGTTTATGGCTACACCTTC. Its translation is CASRYRTVYGYTF.

The chain carries TRBV28 and TRBJ2-2, with 9 bases identical to TRBD1. Trimming cost V 2 bases and J 7 bases; bases outside gene matches: 2. Germline V gene lookup returns CDR1 MDHEN and CDR2 SYDVKM. The CDR3 has 14 residues. The CDR3 nucleotides read TGTGCCAGCAGTTTAGGACAGGGGATCGGGGAGCTGTTTTTT. Residues: CASSLGQGIGELFF.

The chain links TRBV2 to TRBJ1-6; TRBD1 matches 7 bases. Trimming removed 0 bases from V and 4 bases from J; junction bases left unmatched: 6. Germline CDR1 reads SNHLY; CDR2 reads FYNNEI. The CDR3 runs to 17 residues. DNA for the CDR3: TGTGCCAGCAGTGAAGCCCTCCGGGGACAGTATAATTCACCCCTCCACTTT. As protein: CASSEALRGQYNSPLHF.

V is TRBV2 and J is TRBJ1-5; TRBD1 matches 7 bases. CDR1 and CDR2 from the germline V gene are SNHLY and FYNNEI. The length of the CDR3 is 15 residues. V gave up 3 bases and J gave up 3 bases; unmatched junction bases: 5. In nucleotides, the CDR3 is TGTGCCAGCAGTGAGGGCAGGGGGTTCAATCAGCCCCAGCATTTT. Amino acids: CASSEGRGFNQPQHF.

The chain employs TRBV5-1 and TRBJ2-3; 8 bases align to TRBD2. Germline CDR1 is SGHRS and CDR2 is YFSETQ. This CDR3 spans 15 amino acids. V lost 2 bases and J lost 3; bases outside the gene matches: 5. The CDR3 nucleotides read TGCGCCAGCAGCTTTAGCGGGAAGGGGACAGATACGCAGTATTTT. Protein sequence: CASSFSGKGTDTQYF.

This chain connects TRBV7-9 to TRBJ2-2; D is possibly TRBD2 (6 bases). V lost 6 bases, J lost 3 bases, and 11 bases lay in between. Looked up from germline, CDR1 is SEHNR and CDR2 is FQNEAQ (reference sequence). The CDR3 spans 14 residues. CDR3 bases: TGTGCCAGCAGTCGGGACTCCCACACCGGGGAGCTGTTTTTT. Its protein is CASSRDSHTGELFF. Looking up the rest from reference TRBV7-9 and TRBJ2-2 gives the full variable domain: DTGVSQNPRHKITKRGQNVTFRCDPISEHNRLYWYRQTLGQGPEFLTYFQNEAQLEKSRLLSDRFSAERPKGSFSTLEIQRTEQGDSAMYLCASSRDSHTGELFFGEGSRLTVL.

The rearrangement uses TRBV6-5 and TRBJ1-2, with D tentatively TRBD1 (6 bases). CDR3 length: 14 residues. Germline values: CDR1 MNHEY, CDR2 SVGAGI. The germline V and J ends were trimmed by 2 bases and 6 bases, with 13 bases remaining between them. For the CDR3, the DNA is TGTGCCAGCAGTTACCCGGGGGGGCTCGATGGCTACACCTTC. This gives the protein CASSYPGGLDGYTF.

A single count supports this clone. Germline and junction disagree at one end, which may indicate a read error. This rearrangement joins TRBV7-9 to TRBJ1-2; D unclear. The germline CDR1 and CDR2 sequences are SEHNR and FQNEAQ (reference sequence). The CDR3 runs 16 residues. CDR3 DNA: TGTTCCAGCAGCTTAATCGGGTCGGCGAGAAGCCGGGGCTACACCTTC. Amino acid sequence: CSSSLIGSARSRGYTF.

The V and J genes are TRBV28 and TRBJ2-7; 7 bases line up with TRBD1. Germline values: CDR1 MDHEN, CDR2 SYDVKM. After removal of 3 bases from V and 0 bases from J, the junction contained 11 bases not matched to a gene. The CDR3 runs to 17 residues. The CDR3 nucleotides are TGTGCCAGCAGTTTGCCGGTGGGACAGTTCAGCTCCTACGAGCAGTACTTC. Its protein is CASSLPVGQFSSYEQYF.

Ten or more counts support this clone. This chain uses TRBV14 with TRBJ2-5, with unresolved D. Per germline, CDR1 SGHDN and CDR2 FVKESK. V lost 4 bases and J lost 7, with 13 bases in between. CDR3 length: 13 amino acids. Written as DNA, the CDR3 is TGTGCCAGCAGCCCACAGAGTAGGATGACCCAGTACTTC. This translates into CASSPQSRMTQYF.

This clone appeared a single time. CDR3 amino acids: CSGRTGLQQFF. In DNA, the CDR3 is TGCAGTGGGAGGACAGGTCTTCAGCAGTTCTTC. V gene TRBV20-1 combines with J gene TRBJ2-1, with 7 bases matching TRBD1. The CDR3 totals 11 residues. Germline V gene data show CDR1 as DFQATT and CDR2 as SNEGSKA (reference sequence). With V trimmed by 7 bases and J by 11 bases, 8 bases remained unmatched.

The chain recombines TRBV6-5 with TRBJ2-7; D call uncertain. This CDR3 has 16 residues. CDR1 and CDR2 (germline): MNHEY, SVGAGI. Trimming took off 0 bases at V and 2 bases at J, with 14 bases between the two ends. The CDR3 here is CASSYSWAGPAYEQYF. CDR3 DNA sequence: TGTGCCAGCAGTTACTCGTGGGCAGGCCCAGCCTACGAGCAGTACTTC.

The chain recombines TRBV5-1 with TRBJ2-3; perhaps TRBD1 as D (5 bases). Germline V gives CDR1 SGHRS, CDR2 YFSETQ. CDR3 length equals 13 residues. Trimming removed 0 bases at V and 10 bases at J, with 12 bases between. The CDR3 is CASSLVPQGAQYF. The CDR3 DNA reads TGCGCCAGCAGCTTGGTCCCCCAGGGTGCGCAGTATTTT.

The gene calls are TRBV28 and TRBJ2-1, with D uncertain. Trimming removed 5 bases from V and 9 bases from J, with 11 bases in between. This CDR3 is built from 12 residues. Germline V lookup: CDR1 MDHEN, CDR2 SYDVKM. For the CDR3, the DNA is TGTGCCAGCAGTACTATGAAGCTTGAGCAGTTCTTC. Translating gives CASSTMKLEQFF.

The rearrangement joins TRBV10-2 to TRBJ2-3; 9 bases are shared with TRBD2. The CDR3 sequence is 15 residues long. V shed 2 bases and J 6 bases; nucleotides not matched to a gene: 6. Per the germline V gene, CDR1 is WSHSY and CDR2 is SAAADI. The CDR3, as DNA: TGCGCCAGCAGTGAGGCGGGGGGGAGAGCGGATACGCAGTATTTT. Protein product: CASSEAGGRADTQYF.

The chain joins TRBV2 to TRBJ2-3, with 7 bases lining up with TRBD2. The CDR3 length is 15 residues. Per germline, CDR1 SNHLY and CDR2 FYNNEI. The V segment lost 2 bases and the J segment 4 bases; nucleotides outside the gene matches: 6. Here the CDR3 DNA reads TGTGCCAGCAGTGAACAGCGGGACTATGCAGATACGCAGTATTTT. Its protein product is CASSEQRDYADTQYF. Together with reference TRBV2 and TRBJ2-3, the CDR3 gives the full variable domain: EPEVTQTPSHQVTQMGQEVILRCVPISNHLYFYWYRQILGQKVEFLVSFYNNEISEKSEIFDDQFSVERPDGSNFTLKIRSTKLEDSAMYFCASSEQRDYADTQYFGPGTRLTVL.

This clone was picked up one time. V usage is TRBV2 and J usage is TRBJ1-3; D is perhaps TRBD1 (6 bases). CDR3 size: 15 residues. Trimming took off 7 bases at V and 0 bases at J, with 13 bases between the two ends. Germline-derived CDR1 and CDR2 are SNHLY and FYNNEI. The CDR3: CASILDSSSGNTIYF. CDR3 DNA sequence: TGTGCCAGCATCCTGGACAGTTCCTCTGGAAACACCATATATTTT.

The rearrangement uses TRBV5-1 and TRBJ2-2; 8 positions agree with TRBD2. The CDR3 is 15 amino acids. Trimming cost V 4 bases and J 4 bases; bases outside gene matches: 6. Germline V gene data show CDR1 as SGHRS and CDR2 as YFSETQ. CDR3 amino acids: CASSPIAGSTGELFF. CDR3 bases: TGCGCCAGCAGCCCAATAGCGGGAAGCACCGGGGAGCTGTTTTTT.

The chain joins TRBV18 to TRBJ2-1, with 9 positions matching TRBD2. The CDR3 totals 15 residues. V was clipped by 0 bases and J by 5 bases; unmatched bases: 2. The germline CDR1 and CDR2 sequences are KGHSH and LQKENI. CDR3 in DNA: TGTGCCAGCTCACCACCAGCGGGGGGCCACAATGAGCAGTTCTTC. Translation gives CASSPPAGGHNEQFF.

The chain has TRBV28 and TRBJ2-7, with D hard to call. The CDR3 extends over 15 amino acids. V shed 6 bases and J shed 3 bases, with 18 bases lying between them. Germline V gives CDR1 MDHEN, CDR2 SYDVKM. The CDR3 sequence is CASRRQGSNNYEQYF. The CDR3 DNA sequence: TGTGCCAGCAGGAGACAAGGCAGCAACAACTACGAGCAGTACTTC.

CDR3 loop: CASSMGGRFPYEQYF. CDR3 nucleotide sequence: TGTGCCAGTAGTATGGGGGGGAGATTTCCTTACGAGCAGTACTTC. V usage is TRBV19 and J usage is TRBJ2-7; TRBD2 matches at 7 bases. V was pared by 3 bases and J by 4 bases, with 9 bases of the junction left unmatched. CDR1 and CDR2 (germline): LNHDA, SQIVND (reference sequence). The CDR3 consists of 15 residues.